The 15 T cell receptor beta chains in this list originate from one sample, sequenced in a study of PD-1 blockade in classical Hodgkin lymphoma (dated by TCRdb to 2018 to 2021). Receptor amplification or capture employed the immunoSEQ multiplex PCR assay. TCRdb took over this immuneACCESS table, retaining in-frame rearrangements with V and J assigned. Such tables are incomplete; in checked studies, under half of the missing clones stem from an unresolved V gene, and the remainder is unexplained. Counted in this sample were about 24,000 clones; over 65% of them appeared once. The top ten constitute about a fifth of the sample. The sample's time point label, decoded: cycle 4 day 1 (C4D1), after 5 to 7 weeks of nivolumab. Every trial patient had relapsed after autologous stem cell transplantation, and cohorts A, B and C differed in prior brentuximab vedotin exposure. The source was peripheral blood mononuclear cells (PBMCs), collected before the fourth cycle of nivolumab. The receptors here all came from a human donor with classical Hodgkin lymphoma.

The chain links TRBV5-1 to TRBJ2-1, with TRBD1 identical over 11 bases. This CDR3 has 13 amino acids. The J segment lost 7 bases and the V segment lost 7 bases, leaving 4 bases of the junction unmatched. Germline V gene lookup returns CDR1 SGHRS and CDR2 YFSETQ. As DNA, the CDR3 is TGCGCCAGCCGCGGGACAGGGGGTAATGAGCAGTTCTTC. Translation: CASRGTGGNEQFF.

This clone occurred a few times. The chain links TRBV5-4 to TRBJ2-7; TRBD2 matches 11 bases. With 0 bases clipped from V and 3 bases from J, the junction kept 2 bases outside the gene matches. This CDR3 has 15 residues. Germline values: CDR1 SGHNT, CDR2 YYREEE (reference sequence). For the CDR3, the DNA is TGTGCCAGCAGCTTGGCCGGGACTAGCGGCTACGAGCAGTACTTC. It yields the protein CASSLAGTSGYEQYF. The full variable domain, with the rest looked up from reference TRBV5-4 and TRBJ2-7, is ETGVTQSPTHLIKTRGQQVTLRCSSQSGHNTVSWYQQALGQGPQFIFQYYREEENGRGNFPPRFSGLQFPNYSSELNVNALELDDSALYLCASSLAGTSGYEQYFGPGTRLTVT.

The V gene is TRBV27, the J gene TRBJ2-1; D might be TRBD1 or TRBD2, each matching 5 bases. CDR3 length: 14 amino acids. CDR1 and CDR2 from the germline V gene are MNHEY and SMNVEV (reference sequence). V lost 5 bases, J lost 6 bases, and 14 bases lay in between. As DNA, the CDR3 is TGTGCCAGCAGTACGACCGGGACGGGCAATGAGCAGTTCTTC. Translated: CASSTTGTGNEQFF.

The V and J genes are TRBV19 and TRBJ2-1; weak D call: TRBD1 (6 bases). Trimming removed 3 bases at V and 6 bases at J, with 18 bases between. The CDR3 length is 16 residues. Germline V gene sequence: CDR1 LNHDA, CDR2 SQIVND (reference sequence). The CDR3 region has the DNA TGTGCCAGTAGTATGAAGGGGCAGGGGCCTGGCAATGAGCAGTTCTTC. Its protein product is CASSMKGQGPGNEQFF.

This chain connects TRBV27 to TRBJ2-7, with D unclear. With 1 base removed from V and 0 bases from J, the gap between germline ends came to 4 bases. CDR1 and CDR2 from the germline V gene are MNHEY and SMNVEV (reference sequence). This CDR3 contains 13 residues. The CDR3 spells CASSLFASYEQYF. As DNA, the CDR3 is TGTGCCAGCAGTTTATTTGCCTCCTACGAGCAGTACTTC.

The CDR3 DNA sequence: TGTGCCAGCACCCTGAACCTGAGACAGGGGGCCTCTGAAGCTTTCTTT. Its protein is CASTLNLRQGASEAFF. V gene TRBV7-9 combines with J gene TRBJ1-1; 10 bases fit TRBD1. The junction had 14 bases not matched to a gene; V was cut back by 7 bases and J by 6 bases. This CDR3 contains 16 residues. Per germline, CDR1 SEHNR and CDR2 FQNEAQ (reference sequence).

The rearrangement joins TRBV4-2 to TRBJ1-2, with TRBD1 matching over 10 bases. Trimming at V came to 1 base and at J to 2 bases, leaving 10 bases not matched to a gene. The CDR3 is made up of 18 amino acids. Germline CDR1 LGHNA, CDR2 YNFKEQ. The DNA of the CDR3 is TGTGCCAGCAGCCAAGCCGGGACAGGGGATACGATAAACTATGGCTACACCTTC. Its protein product is CASSQAGTGDTINYGYTF.

This clone was seen once. This chain connects TRBV5-1 to TRBJ2-4; D possibly uses TRBD1 or TRBD2 (5 bases each). Trimming left V 4 bases short and J 4 bases short, with 9 bases between. Germline V lookup: CDR1 SGHRS, CDR2 YFSETQ. This CDR3 has 13 amino acids. This CDR3 reads CASSGGSKNIQYF. Here the CDR3 DNA reads TGCGCCAGCAGCGGGGGATCTAAAAACATTCAGTACTTC.

This clone came up once. The chain carries TRBV27 and TRBJ2-7; D tentatively reads TRBD1 or TRBD2 (5 bases each). This CDR3 has 16 residues. Trimming removed 6 bases from V and 0 bases from J, with 18 bases in between. Germline V gene lookup returns CDR1 MNHEY and CDR2 SMNVEV (reference sequence). CDR3 in DNA: TGTGCCAGCAGCTCCCTTCGGGGACGACGCTCCTACGAGCAGTACTTC. This gives the protein CASSSLRGRRSYEQYF.

The genes are TRBV18 and TRBJ1-2, with D unclear. CDR3 size: 14 residues. CDR1 and CDR2 (germline): KGHSH, LQKENI. V was cut by 0 bases and J by 3 bases, with 8 bases left in between. This CDR3 reads CASSPPVVDYGYTF. DNA of the CDR3: TGTGCCAGCTCACCACCGGTAGTCGACTATGGCTACACCTTC.

This clone was seen a single time. This rearrangement joins TRBV5-6 to TRBJ2-1; D possibly corresponds to TRBD2 (6 bases). Deletions cut 2 bases from V and 3 bases from J, with 9 bases between. The germline CDR1 and CDR2 sequences are SGHDT and YYEEEE. This CDR3 comprises 14 residues. The CDR3 is CASSLMDYYNEQFF. The CDR3 nucleotides are TGTGCCAGCAGCTTAATGGACTACTACAATGAGCAGTTCTTC.

V and J are TRBV5-1 and TRBJ2-3; perhaps TRBD1 as D (6 bases). Germline V lookup: CDR1 SGHRS, CDR2 YFSETQ. This CDR3 has 14 residues. V shed 0 bases and J shed 2 bases, with 7 bases lying between them. The CDR3 DNA sequence: TGCGCCAGCAGCTTGGGACAGGACACAGATACGCAGTATTTT. Its protein is CASSLGQDTDTQYF.

This clone is a singleton in its sample. The rearrangement links TRBV6-4 to TRBJ1-5; TRBD1 is a possible D gene (6 bases). Between the trimmed V and J ends, which lost 2 bases and 6 bases, there was a span of 8 bases. Germline CDR1 is MRHNA and CDR2 is SNTAGT. CDR3 length equals 13 residues. CDR3 sequence reads: CASSDGGGQPQHF. CDR3 DNA sequence: TGTGCCAGCAGTGACGGAGGGGGTCAGCCCCAGCATTTT.

This clone appeared a few times. This chain links TRBV14 with TRBJ1-1; D gene ambiguous. Germline CDR1 is SGHDN and CDR2 is FVKESK. The V end was cut by 1 base, the J end by 5 bases, with 11 bases between. The CDR3 length is 14 residues. The CDR3 is CASSQVLGGTEAFF. CDR3 sequence (DNA): TGTGCCAGCAGCCAAGTCTTAGGCGGGACTGAAGCTTTCTTT.

The genes are TRBV5-1 and TRBJ2-7, with 11 bases that match TRBD1. CDR1 and CDR2 (germline): SGHRS, YFSETQ. This CDR3 spans 16 amino acids. V lost 0 bases to trimming and J lost 3 bases; unmatched junction nucleotides: 5. CDR3 in amino acids: CASSLDGDRGIYEQYF. CDR3 nucleotide sequence: TGCGCCAGCAGCTTGGACGGGGACAGGGGGATCTACGAGCAGTACTTC.